The 3 T cell receptor beta chains presented below share a single source sample, sequenced in a study of monozygotic twins with inflammatory bowel disease. One entry per CDR3 protein, without DNA, is what TCRdb gives after re-calling the 5' RACE reads. This table holds some 160,000 distinct CDR3 sequences. Sequenced material: blood. The origin of the receptors is a human donor with ulcerative colitis or Crohn's disease, or a healthy co-twin of an affected twin (not recorded which).

The chain uses TRBV20-1 and TRBJ1-2; TCRdb indicates TRBD1, and absent DNA this call remains unverified. This CDR3 is 14 amino acids long. Germline assignment: CDR1 DFQATT and CDR2 SNEGSKA (reference sequence). This CDR3 reads CSARDDRVGAGYTF.

The rearrangement joins TRBV20-1 to TRBJ2-2; the TRBD1 assignment by TCRdb is unverifiable without DNA. This CDR3 spans 15 amino acids. In germline, CDR1 is DFQATT, CDR2 SNEGSKA (reference sequence). This chain's CDR3 is CSAPRTGRNTGELFF.

The genes are TRBV12-3 or TRBV12-4 and TRBJ2-3; TCRdb gives TRBD1 as the D gene, but with no DNA this cannot be confirmed. CDR3 length: 14 amino acids. CDR3: CASSYVRGANTQYF.